Below, 27 T cell receptor beta chains from the same sample are listed, as sequenced in a study. The sorted Tregs were CD4+CD25+CD127-/low cells. TCRdb reprocessed the 5' RACE reads via MiXCR and lists one record per CDR3 protein. Of about 40,000 distinct CDR3 sequences listed, 20% to 25% are singletons. Sequencing used Tregs sorted from blood. These receptors all stem from a female donor with breast cancer.

This clonotype was seen many times. The rearrangement uses TRBV4-1 and TRBJ2-5; TRBD2 matches 7 bases. Trimming cost V 0 bases and J 5 bases; bases outside gene matches: 6. This CDR3 is 15 amino acids long. Germline V gene lookup returns CDR1 MGHRA and CDR2 YSYEKL. CDR3 protein: CASSQDPAGYETQYF. The CDR3 coding sequence is TGCGCCAGCAGCCAAGACCCAGCGGGATATGAGACCCAGTACTTC.

Ten or more counts support this clonotype. The rearrangement links TRBV7-9 to TRBJ2-7; D might be TRBD1 (6 bases). Trimming cost V 5 bases and J 0 bases, with 11 bases left between them. CDR3 length: 14 residues. Per the germline V gene, CDR1 is SEHNR and CDR2 is FQNEAQ (reference sequence). CDR3 DNA sequence: TGTGCCAGCAGCGTAGACAGGAGCTCCTACGAGCAGTACTTC. The encoded protein is CASSVDRSSYEQYF.

At least ten counts were recorded for this clonotype. The chain is built from TRBV12-3 or TRBV12-4 and TRBJ1-4, with D tentatively TRBD1 (6 bases). Trimming shortened V by 8 bases and J by 8 bases, and 15 bases separated the two germline ends. This CDR3 is built from 13 residues. The CDR3 DNA reads as TGTGCCAGCCACGCAGGGGCTGGAGAAAAACTGTTTTTT. It encodes CASHAGAGEKLFF.

This clonotype was seen only a few times. Here the CDR3 omits its conserved ending phenylalanine or tryptophan, so a read error is the likely source. This rearrangement joins TRBV7-6 to TRBJ1-1, with unresolved D. The CDR3 is 14 residues long. Germline assignment: CDR1 SGHVS and CDR2 FNYEAQ. V lost 2 bases and J lost 0, with 7 bases in between. The CDR3 region is CASSLTPMNTEAFL. The CDR3 DNA reads as TGTGCCAGCAGCTTAACCCCCATGAACACTGAAGCTTTCTTA.

This clonotype turned up a few times. The chain has TRBV30 and TRBJ2-3; weak D call: TRBD1 (6 bases). The CDR3 has 15 amino acids. The V and J ends lost 1 base and 1 base respectively, with 12 bases between them. Germline CDR1 GTSNPN, CDR2 SVGIG (reference sequence). CDR3 DNA sequence: TGTGCCTGGAGTGGCACAGGGTTGGGCACAGATACGCAGTATTTT. This encodes CAWSGTGLGTDTQYF. The whole variable domain, filled in from reference TRBV30 and TRBJ2-3, reads SQTIHQWPATLVQPVGSPLSLECTVEGTSNPNLYWYRQAAGRGLQLLFYSVGIGQISSEVPQNLSASRPQDRQFILSSKKLLLSDSGFYLCAWSGTGLGTDTQYFGPGTRLTVL.

The J gene is TRBJ2-1, the V gene TRBV6-2 or TRBV6-3; no reliable D call. The length of the CDR3 is 11 residues. V dropped 7 bases and J dropped 6 bases, with 7 bases sitting between them. Germline CDR1 and CDR2: MNHEY and SVGEGT. CDR3 nucleotide sequence: TGTGCCAGCACCCCGGGCAATGAGCAGTTCTTC. This codes for CASTPGNEQFF.

Concerning this clonotype itself: The CDR3 carries no conserved terminal phenylalanine or tryptophan, so it likely arises from a read error. The gene calls are TRBV7-9 and TRBJ2-3; D unclear. Germline V gene lookup returns CDR1 SEHNR and CDR2 FQNEAQ (reference sequence). The CDR3 is 14 residues long. Trimming took 2 bases from V and 0 from J, leaving 6 bases between them. The CDR3 DNA is TGTGCCAGCAGCTTAAAGCTAAGCACAGATACGCAGTATCTT. Its translation is CASSLKLSTDTQYL.

This clonotype was seen at least ten times. The rearrangement joins TRBV3-1 to TRBJ2-7; D is tentatively TRBD1 or TRBD2 (6 bases each). V was shortened by 1 base and J by 6 bases, with 10 bases between the two germline ends. The germline V gene encodes CDR1 LGHDT and CDR2 YNNKEL (reference sequence). CDR3 length: 13 residues. CDR3 protein: CASSQGGRGEQYF. As DNA, the CDR3 is TGTGCCAGCAGCCAAGGGGGGCGGGGCGAGCAGTACTTC.

This sequence joins TRBV4-2 and TRBJ2-1; D possibly corresponds to TRBD2 (5 bases). Germline CDR1 is LGHNA and CDR2 is YNFKEQ. This CDR3 spans 16 amino acids. Trimming cost V 1 base and J 3 bases, with 13 bases left between them. DNA of the CDR3: TGTGCCAGCAGCCAAGTTGGAAGCGGCTACTACAATGAGCAGTTCTTC. Its protein is CASSQVGSGYYNEQFF.

This clonotype was seen more than once but under ten times. V gene TRBV28 combines with J gene TRBJ2-5; the match to TRBD2 covers 7 bases. The V and J ends lost 6 bases and 2 bases, in that order; junction bases with no gene match: 9. The CDR3 is 15 residues long. Germline assignment: CDR1 MDHEN and CDR2 SYDVKM. The CDR3: CASSTKRDIQETQYF. DNA for the CDR3: TGTGCCAGCAGCACTAAGCGGGATATTCAAGAGACCCAGTACTTC.

As to this clonotype: This could be a read error, since a much larger clone is one nucleotide away. J is TRBJ2-3 and V is TRBV7-3; D unclear. The germline V gene has CDR1 SGHTA and CDR2 FQGTGA. The CDR3 extends over 14 amino acids. This CDR3 is CVSSAGLLTDTQYF. The CDR3 DNA follows: TGTGTCAGCAGCGCAGGATTGCTCACAGATACGCAGTATTTT.

At least ten counts were recorded for this clonotype. The genes are TRBV6-6 and TRBJ1-5, with D perhaps TRBD1 (5 bases). This CDR3 comprises 16 residues. Germline V gene lookup returns CDR1 MNHNY and CDR2 SVGAGI (reference sequence). The V gene lost 4 bases and the J gene lost 0 bases, with 13 bases spanning the gap. CDR3 protein: CASSFIRGDSNQPQHF. The CDR3 coding sequence is TGTGCCAGCAGTTTTATTCGGGGGGATAGCAATCAGCCCCAGCATTTT.

The V call is TRBV6-4, the J call TRBJ2-1; the D gene is possibly TRBD2 (7 bases). This CDR3 is 14 amino acids long. The V end lost 0 bases, the J end lost 7 bases, and 10 bases lay between the germline ends. Germline loops: CDR1 MRHNA, CDR2 SNTAGT. This chain's CDR3 is CASSDSKGGNEQFF. In nucleotides, the CDR3 is TGTGCCAGCAGTGACTCGAAGGGGGGGAATGAGCAGTTCTTC.

This clonotype was observed many times. V is TRBV6-1 and J is TRBJ1-5; D uncertain. The V and J ends lost 3 bases and 7 bases respectively, with 10 bases between them. Germline V CDR1 and CDR2: MNHNS, SASEGT. The CDR3 covers 13 residues. The CDR3, as DNA: TGTGCCAGCAGTGAGGACCCGGGACAGCCCCAGCATTTT. Its protein product is CASSEDPGQPQHF.

On this clonotype itself: Being one base from a much bigger clone, this may be a read error. V and J are TRBV5-1 and TRBJ2-7; 8 nucleotides match TRBD1. Germline V lookup: CDR1 SGHRS, CDR2 YFSETQ. The CDR3 is 15 amino acids. The CDR3 is CASSFGQGVLYERYF. CDR3 sequence (DNA): TGCGCCAGCAGCTTTGGACAGGGAGTCCTGTACGAGCGGTACTTC.

The V gene is TRBV3-1, the J gene TRBJ2-1; 8 nucleotides agree with TRBD2. The CDR3 extends over 15 amino acids. V lost 3 bases to trimming and J lost 7 bases; unmatched junction nucleotides: 8. Germline V gene data show CDR1 as LGHDT and CDR2 as YNNKEL (reference sequence). The CDR3 sequence: CASSQVGLAINEQFF. The DNA of the CDR3 is TGTGCCAGCAGCCAGGTTGGACTAGCTATAAATGAGCAGTTCTTC.

In this sample, this clonotype turned up many times. The chain has TRBV7-2 and TRBJ2-7; 9 bases fit TRBD2. The germline gives CDR1 SGHTA, CDR2 FQGNSA. This CDR3 contains 13 residues. After removal of 5 bases from V and 7 bases from J, the junction contained 6 bases not matched to a gene. CDR3 sequence (DNA): TGTGCCAGCAGCACCGGGACTAGCAGGGAGCAGTACTTC. Encoded protein: CASSTGTSREQYF.

Turning to this clonotype: A read error may explain this, as a much larger clone is one base away. The chain couples TRBV12-3 or TRBV12-4 to TRBJ2-3, with 11 bases lining up with TRBD1. After removal of 6 bases from V and 6 bases from J, the junction contained 14 bases not matched to a gene. CDR3 length equals 17 residues. CDR3 bases: TGTGCCAGCAGACTCGTTAGAGGACAGGGGGCTGGGGATACGCAGTATTTT. Its protein product is CASRLVRGQGAGDTQYF.

The chain has TRBV7-3 and TRBJ2-2, with D tentatively TRBD2 (6 bases). This CDR3 is built from 14 residues. Germline CDR1 SGHTA, CDR2 FQGTGA. The germline V and J ends were trimmed by 0 bases and 7 bases, with 9 bases remaining between them. The CDR3 coding sequence is TGTGCCAGCAGCTTAACCCGGGAGTACGGGGAGCTGTTTTTT. This sequence encodes CASSLTREYGELFF.

This clonotype was found a few times. V gene TRBV12-3 or TRBV12-4 combines with J gene TRBJ2-1; 8 bases match TRBD2. V was clipped by 3 bases and J by 6 bases; unmatched bases: 7. CDR3 length: 15 amino acids. The CDR3, as DNA: TGTGCCAGCAGTTTGGGTAGCGGGAATGTCAATGAGCAGTTCTTC. It codes for CASSLGSGNVNEQFF.

This clonotype was observed many times. V and J are TRBV5-1 and TRBJ2-1; tentative D call: TRBD1 (6 bases). The CDR3 is made up of 16 amino acids. The V and J ends lost 4 bases and 7 bases respectively, with 21 bases between them. Germline loops: CDR1 SGHRS, CDR2 YFSETQ. The CDR3 DNA reads TGCGCCAGCAGCCGCGGAGGAGTGGGAACAGGGAATGAGCAGTTCTTC. Protein product: CASSRGGVGTGNEQFF.

This clonotype has a handful of counts. The gene calls are TRBV4-1 and TRBJ2-2; no reliable D call. Germline V gives CDR1 MGHRA, CDR2 YSYEKL. There are 12 residues in the CDR3. V lost 3 bases and J lost 5, with 4 bases in between. The CDR3 region is CASSQGTGELFF. CDR3 nucleotide sequence: TGCGCCAGCAGCCAGGGTACCGGGGAGCTGTTTTTT.

This clonotype is medium-sized. The V gene is TRBV4-2, the J gene TRBJ1-1; D may be TRBD1 (6 bases). Between the trimmed V and J ends, which lost 4 bases and 1 base, there was a span of 10 bases. The CDR3 is 14 amino acids. CDR1 and CDR2 from the germline V gene are LGHNA and YNFKEQ. CDR3 coding DNA: TGTGCCAGCAGCCGAACACAGGGGAACACTGAAGCTTTCTTT. This sequence encodes CASSRTQGNTEAFF.

This clonotype turned up a few times. This sequence joins TRBV6-6 and TRBJ1-1, with D perhaps matching TRBD1 (6 bases). Germline V gives CDR1 MNHNY, CDR2 SVGAGI (reference sequence). V was cut by 2 bases and J by 4 bases, with 14 bases left in between. The CDR3 totals 15 residues. This CDR3 is CASSYPGGRITEAFF. The CDR3 DNA is TGTGCCAGCAGTTACCCGGGGGGGCGTATCACTGAAGCTTTCTTT.

This sequence joins TRBV10-1 and TRBJ1-1; unclear D gene. Germline CDR1 reads WNHNN; CDR2 reads SYGVQD (reference sequence). The CDR3 length is 13 residues. The V end was cut by 2 bases, the J end by 5 bases, with 9 bases between. As DNA, the CDR3 is TGCGCCAGCAGTGAGGTCGGCTGGACTGAAGCTTTCTTT. This gives the protein CASSEVGWTEAFF.

V and J are TRBV28 and TRBJ1-1; D is ambiguous. The germline CDR1 and CDR2 sequences are MDHEN and SYDVKM. V was shortened by 4 bases and J by 7 bases, with 16 bases between the two germline ends. The CDR3 spans 14 residues. The CDR3 reads CASSSAKLGIEAFF. CDR3 in DNA: TGTGCCAGCAGTTCTGCCAAGCTGGGGATTGAAGCTTTCTTT. The full variable domain, with the rest looked up from reference TRBV28 and TRBJ1-1, is DVKVTQSSRYLVKRTGEKVFLECVQDMDHENMFWYRQDPGLGLRLIYFSYDVKMKEKGDIPEGYSVSREKKERFSLILESASTNQTSMYLCASSSAKLGIEAFFGQGTRLTVV.

With respect to this clonotype: Without the conserved terminal phenylalanine or tryptophan, this CDR3 likely stems from a read error. The chain employs TRBV4-1 and TRBJ2-2, with D possibly called TRBD1 or TRBD2 (6 bases each). Germline CDR1 is MGHRA and CDR2 is YSYEKL. Trimming left V 4 bases short and J 2 bases short, with 14 bases between. The CDR3 has 16 amino acids. CDR3 in DNA: TGCGCCAGCAGCCTGGGGGGCGGGTATAACACCGGGGAGCTGTTTTCT. As protein: CASSLGGGYNTGELFS.